The 32 T cell receptor beta chains reported below all come from one sample, sequenced in a study of early T cells in non-severe SARS-CoV-2 infection. In TCRdb, the 5' RACE reads were re-called with MiXCR into one record per CDR3 protein. The table records roughly 63,000 distinct CDR3 sequences, roughly 13% of them present only once. Sequencing was performed on whole blood. These TCRs come from an adult who was a healthcare worker with PCR-confirmed SARS-CoV-2 infection or an uninfected control (not recorded which).

This clonotype has at least ten counts. V gene TRBV14 combines with J gene TRBJ2-7; D call uncertain. The germline V and J ends were trimmed by 3 bases and 5 bases, with 5 bases remaining between them. Germline assignment: CDR1 SGHDN and CDR2 FVKESK. There are 11 residues in the CDR3. CDR3 in amino acids: CASSQVNEQYF. The CDR3 DNA follows: TGTGCCAGCAGCCAGGTAAACGAGCAGTACTTC.

The sample holds a few counts of this clonotype. The chain recombines TRBV4-3 with TRBJ1-5; D remains unclear. Trimming shortened V by 5 bases and J by 5 bases, and 10 bases separated the two germline ends. Germline CDR1 reads LGHNA; CDR2 reads YSLEER. The CDR3 extends over 13 amino acids. The CDR3, as DNA: TGCGCCAGCAGCTCGACTCCCGATCAGCCCCAGCATTTT. It yields the protein CASSSTPDQPQHF.

There are a few counts of this clonotype. The chain combines TRBV5-4 with TRBJ1-3; TRBD1 matches at 8 bases. V trimming: 3 bases; J trimming: 0 bases; junction bases outside the gene matches: 8. The CDR3 is made up of 17 amino acids. Germline V gene data show CDR1 as SGHNT and CDR2 as YYREEE (reference sequence). This CDR3 is CASSSDREGLSGNTIYF. The CDR3 DNA reads TGTGCCAGCAGCTCGGACAGGGAGGGACTCTCTGGAAACACCATATATTTT.

This clonotype was counted ten times or more. V and J are TRBV7-6 and TRBJ2-7; TRBD2 is a possible D gene (6 bases). There are 14 residues in the CDR3. Trimming took 5 bases from V and 3 from J, leaving 14 bases between them. Germline CDR1 is SGHVS and CDR2 is FNYEAQ. DNA of the CDR3: TGTGCCAGCAGCGCGGACTACCGGGGCTACGAGCAGTACTTC. Encoded protein: CASSADYRGYEQYF.

This clonotype was seen ten or more times. The J gene is TRBJ2-3, the V gene TRBV11-2, with 9 bases matching TRBD2. Looked up from germline, CDR1 is SGHAT and CDR2 is FQNNGV. Germline trimming cut 5 bases from V and 4 bases from J; bases unmatched to any gene: 7. The CDR3 has 15 amino acids. CDR3 region: CASSPRTSEADTQYF. The CDR3 nucleotides are TGTGCCAGCAGCCCTCGGACTAGCGAGGCAGATACGCAGTATTTT.

Many counts were recorded for this clonotype. The DNA of the CDR3 is TGTGCCAGCAGCCTGAGCCCCACAGATACGCAGTATTTT. It translates to CASSLSPTDTQYF. The chain links TRBV9 to TRBJ2-3; no clear D. Germline loops: CDR1 SGDLS, CDR2 YYNGEE. The CDR3 totals 13 residues. V was clipped by 4 bases and J by 2 bases, with 8 bases between them. The whole variable domain, filled in from reference TRBV9 and TRBJ2-3, reads DSGVTQTPKHLITATGQRVTLRCSPRSGDLSVYWYQQSLDQGLQFLIQYYNGEERAKGNILERFSAQQFPDLHSELNLSSLELGDSALYFCASSLSPTDTQYFGPGTRLTVL.

The table lists this clonotype with a few counts. The chain has TRBV7-2 and TRBJ1-5; 7 nucleotides align to TRBD1. Germline assignment: CDR1 SGHTA and CDR2 FQGNSA. The CDR3 consists of 15 residues. V was pared by 1 base and J by 6 bases, with 6 bases of the junction left unmatched. This CDR3 reads CASSLETGIGQPQHF. CDR3 in DNA: TGTGCCAGCAGCTTAGAGACAGGGATCGGTCAGCCCCAGCATTTT.

The table lists this clonotype with a count of one. The chain recombines TRBV30 with TRBJ2-7; D call uncertain. Germline CDR1 and CDR2: GTSNPN and SVGIG (reference sequence). This CDR3 is 11 amino acids long. The V end lost 0 bases, the J end lost 7 bases, and 7 bases lay between the germline ends. Here the CDR3 reads CAWSVGYEQYF. The CDR3 DNA reads TGTGCCTGGAGTGTAGGCTATGAGCAGTACTTC.

This clonotype has a count of ten or more. This chain joins TRBV11-3 and TRBJ2-3; TRBD1 aligns across 8 bases. Germline CDR1 SGHNT, CDR2 YENEEA. This CDR3 spans 15 amino acids. After removal of 4 bases from V and 5 bases from J, the junction contained 8 bases not matched to a gene. The CDR3 sequence: CASSSGTGEGDTQYF. The CDR3 DNA follows: TGTGCCAGCAGCTCCGGGACAGGTGAAGGAGATACGCAGTATTTT.

The chain employs TRBV9 and TRBJ2-7, with TRBD2 matching 9 bases. The CDR3 length is 14 residues. Germline CDR1 SGDLS, CDR2 YYNGEE. Trimming took 4 bases from V and 4 from J; bases not matched to a gene: 6. CDR3: CASSSEAGGYEQYF. The CDR3 DNA reads TGTGCCAGCAGCTCCGAAGCGGGGGGATACGAGCAGTACTTC. The variable domain in full, completed from reference TRBV9 and TRBJ2-7, reads DSGVTQTPKHLITATGQRVTLRCSPRSGDLSVYWYQQSLDQGLQFLIQYYNGEERAKGNILERFSAQQFPDLHSELNLSSLELGDSALYFCASSSEAGGYEQYFGPGTRLTVT.

J is TRBJ1-6 and V is TRBV7-9; 8 bases align to TRBD1. This CDR3 contains 16 residues. After removal of 0 bases from V and 9 bases from J, the junction contained 7 bases not matched to a gene. Germline V gene sequence: CDR1 SEHNR, CDR2 FQNEAQ (reference sequence). The CDR3: CASSLAPGTGSSPLHF. CDR3 nucleotides: TGTGCCAGCAGCTTAGCCCCGGGGACAGGTAGTTCACCCCTCCACTTT.

In this sample, this clonotype turned up many times. The chain has TRBV13 and TRBJ2-7, with D perhaps TRBD2 (5 bases). V gave up 3 bases and J gave up 3 bases, with 12 bases separating them. The germline gives CDR1 PRHDT, CDR2 FYEKMQ (reference sequence). This CDR3 is built from 14 residues. CDR3 sequence reads: CASSLAGLYYEQYF. The CDR3 region has the DNA TGTGCCAGCAGCTTGGCGGGCCTCTACTACGAGCAGTACTTC.

The chain's CDR3 is CASSLEGQGGYTF. In DNA, the CDR3 is TGCGCCAGCAGCTTGGAGGGTCAGGGCGGCTACACCTTC. V usage is TRBV5-1 and J usage is TRBJ1-2; a weak D match, TRBD1 (5 bases). The CDR3 runs 13 residues. The V gene lost 0 bases and the J gene lost 8 bases, with 11 bases spanning the gap. CDR1 SGHRS and CDR2 YFSETQ come from the germline V gene.

J is TRBJ2-2 and V is TRBV20-1, with D unclear. Deletions cut 4 bases from V and 4 bases from J, with 10 bases between. The CDR3 contains 13 residues. Germline V gene lookup returns CDR1 DFQATT and CDR2 SNEGSKA (reference sequence). The CDR3 sequence is CSAMPRATGELFF. In nucleotides, the CDR3 is TGCAGTGCTATGCCTAGGGCCACCGGGGAGCTGTTTTTT.

This clonotype was seen at least ten times. The V gene is TRBV10-3, the J gene TRBJ2-5, with a weak D call TRBD2 (5 bases). The V gene's germline CDR1 is ENHRY and CDR2 SYGVKD. Deletions cut 6 bases from V and 2 bases from J, with 10 bases between. The length of the CDR3 is 13 residues. CDR3 sequence (DNA): TGTGCCATCAGAGAACTAGATCAAGAGACCCAGTACTTC. It translates to CAIRELDQETQYF.

This clonotype was detected a few times. The chain is built from TRBV9 and TRBJ1-1; D uncertain. The CDR3 spans 14 residues. Trimming took 0 bases from V and 1 from J, leaving 7 bases between them. Germline V gives CDR1 SGDLS, CDR2 YYNGEE. The CDR3 spells CASSVGHKNTEAFF. In DNA form, the CDR3 reads TGTGCCAGCAGCGTAGGTCACAAGAACACTGAAGCTTTCTTT.

The chain joins TRBV29-1 to TRBJ2-3, with no clear D. Trimming left V 4 bases short and J 5 bases short, with 13 bases between. The CDR3 runs 13 residues. The germline CDR1 and CDR2 sequences are SQVTM and ANQGSEA. The CDR3 is CSVALIQKDTQYF. As DNA, the CDR3 is TGCAGCGTTGCACTGATTCAGAAAGATACGCAGTATTTT.

This clonotype was picked up many times. The chain combines TRBV27 with TRBJ2-1; D is perhaps TRBD1 or TRBD2 (6 bases each). This CDR3 has 16 amino acids. Trimming removed 1 base at V and 4 bases at J, with 14 bases between. Germline V gives CDR1 MNHEY, CDR2 SMNVEV (reference sequence). The CDR3 coding sequence is TGTGCCAGCAGTTTATTAGGGGGGACCGTTTACAATGAGCAGTTCTTC. This gives the protein CASSLLGGTVYNEQFF.

This clonotype has a count of ten or more. This chain joins TRBV12-3 or TRBV12-4 and TRBJ1-1; D is unclear. Trimming pared 2 bases from V and 4 bases from J, leaving 8 bases between. The CDR3 covers 13 residues. CDR3 coding DNA: TGTGCCAGCAGTTTAAGCAGGCCCACTGAAGCTTTCTTT. Its protein product is CASSLSRPTEAFF.

The sample holds a few counts of this clonotype. V and J are TRBV20-1 and TRBJ2-7; D is tentatively TRBD1 or TRBD2 (6 bases each). Deletions cut 5 bases from V and 6 bases from J, with 11 bases between. The CDR3 loop spans 11 amino acids. Germline V CDR1 and CDR2: DFQATT, SNEGSKA (reference sequence). The CDR3 region is CSASGASEQYF. The CDR3 DNA sequence: TGCAGTGCTTCGGGGGCCTCCGAGCAGTACTTC.

A remark on this clonotype: A read error may be the cause here, since a much bigger clone is one base away. This CDR3 is missing its conserved last phenylalanine or tryptophan, likely due to a read error. The chain joins TRBV9 to TRBJ2-7; TRBD2 matches 11 bases. With V trimmed by 5 bases and J by 6 bases, 4 bases remained unmatched. Germline-derived CDR1 and CDR2 are SGDLS and YYNGEE. There are 13 residues in the CDR3. The CDR3 DNA reads as TGTGCCAGCAGTAGCGGGGGGGCCCTCGAGCAGTACCTC. Encoded protein: CASSSGGALEQYL.

This chain connects TRBV29-1 to TRBJ2-7; unclear D gene. The V and J ends lost 6 bases and 2 bases respectively, with 8 bases between them. There are 11 residues in the CDR3. Germline CDR1 and CDR2: SQVTM and ANQGSEA. CDR3 loop: CSVEIAYEQYF. The CDR3 DNA sequence: TGCAGCGTCGAAATAGCCTACGAGCAGTACTTC.

In this sample, this clonotype turned up many times. The chain has TRBV13 and TRBJ2-7; D may correspond to TRBD1 or TRBD2 (5 bases each). V dropped 4 bases and J dropped 4 bases, with 14 bases sitting between them. CDR3 length equals 14 residues. Per the germline V gene, CDR1 is PRHDT and CDR2 is FYEKMQ (reference sequence). CDR3 amino acids: CASSSGTLIYEQYF. The CDR3 DNA sequence: TGTGCCAGCAGCTCCGGGACCCTAATTTACGAGCAGTACTTC.

This clonotype was seen many times. The chain recombines TRBV12-3 or TRBV12-4 with TRBJ2-5, with TRBD1 identical over 7 bases. Unmatched junction bases numbered 0, after V lost 4 bases and J lost 4 bases. CDR3 length equals 12 residues. The DNA for the CDR3 is TGTGCCAGCAGTTCAGGGGGAGAGACCCAGTACTTC. Translating it yields CASSSGGETQYF.

This clonotype was recorded at least ten times. This chain connects TRBV7-3 to TRBJ2-5, with TRBD2 as a possible D gene (6 bases). This CDR3 contains 15 residues. The V gene lost 0 bases and the J gene lost 5 bases, with 13 bases spanning the gap. The germline V gene has CDR1 SGHTA and CDR2 FQGTGA. As DNA, the CDR3 is TGTGCCAGCAGCTTAACAGCCACGGGAGTTGAGACCCAGTACTTC. Translation gives CASSLTATGVETQYF.

The DNA of the CDR3 is TGTGCCAGCAGCCCCAAGTACGCTGGGAGGAACTATGGCTACACCTTC. Protein sequence: CASSPKYAGRNYGYTF. V and J are TRBV7-9 and TRBJ1-2; unclear D gene. CDR3 length equals 16 residues. Trimming took off 5 bases at V and 2 bases at J, with 18 bases between the two ends. CDR1 SEHNR and CDR2 FQNEAQ come from the germline V gene (reference sequence).

The CDR3 region has the DNA TGTGCCAGCAGTCCCCCCCCGGGGGGGGAGACCCAGTACTTC. It specifies CASSPPPGGETQYF. The rearrangement uses TRBV6-2 or TRBV6-3 and TRBJ2-5, with 8 bases that match TRBD2. The germline V gene encodes CDR1 MNHEY and CDR2 SVGEGT. The CDR3 is made up of 14 amino acids. V shed 5 bases and J 5 bases; nucleotides not matched to a gene: 7.

The table lists this clonotype with many counts. CDR3 sequence reads: CASSPDLTGVRAGTDTQYF. Written as DNA, the CDR3 is TGTGCCAGCAGCCCAGACCTTACAGGGGTTCGTGCCGGCACAGATACGCAGTATTTT. The J gene is TRBJ2-3, the V gene TRBV11-2; 7 nucleotides match TRBD1. CDR1 and CDR2 from the germline V gene are SGHAT and FQNNGV. This CDR3 has 19 amino acids. Trimming took 5 bases from V and 1 from J; bases not matched to a gene: 18.

This clonotype has only a few counts. The chain links TRBV6-5 to TRBJ2-7; no clear D gene. This CDR3 has 10 residues. CDR1 is MNHEY, CDR2 SVGAGI, per germline. The V end was cut by 8 bases, the J end by 7 bases, with 9 bases between. CDR3 residues: CASGRAEQYF. The CDR3 DNA is TGTGCCAGCGGCCGGGCTGAGCAGTACTTC.

This chain uses TRBV7-2 with TRBJ1-1; the D is unclear. CDR1 is SGHTA, CDR2 FQGNSA, per germline. Between the trimmed V and J ends, which lost 4 bases and 0 bases, there was a span of 12 bases. The CDR3 totals 15 residues. CDR3 residues: CASSWDMGLNTEAFF. CDR3 DNA: TGTGCCAGCAGCTGGGATATGGGTTTGAACACTGAAGCTTTCTTT.

This clonotype came up many times. The rearrangement joins TRBV19 to TRBJ1-2; possibly TRBD1 for D (5 bases). V shed 6 bases and J shed 1 base, with 15 bases lying between them. The germline V gene has CDR1 LNHDA and CDR2 SQIVND (reference sequence). The CDR3 covers 15 residues. CDR3 DNA: TGTGCCAGTAGGGCCGGGACTGCAAATAACTATGGCTACACCTTC. This sequence encodes CASRAGTANNYGYTF.

Ten or more counts support this clonotype. The rearrangement links TRBV10-1 to TRBJ1-1, with a possible D match to TRBD1 (5 bases). The CDR3 consists of 16 residues. V dropped 4 bases and J dropped 2 bases, with 17 bases sitting between them. Germline V CDR1 and CDR2: WNHNN, SYGVQD (reference sequence). Here the CDR3 reads CASSVSFRRTNTEAFF. DNA of the CDR3: TGCGCCAGCAGTGTCTCCTTCCGGAGGACAAACACTGAAGCTTTCTTT.